The subject of this entry is one TCR beta chain. The antigen is undetermined. Measured with immunoSEQ multiplex PCR; TCRdb has only the in-frame clones, and not every one. Of under 150,000 clones detected, about 87% appear once; the ten largest clones hold 1.5% to 2%. This entry belongs to a study of cytomegalovirus exposure and HLA in healthy donors. Whole-study context: According to later analysis, the same platform produced the roughly 120 validation and several hundred first-cohort repertoires.

General study results and limits: The CMV antigen specificity of a few CMV-associated chains was confirmed through in vitro analysis. Using the classifier, cytomegalovirus status was reportedly diagnosed with high specificity and sensitivity. Investigators reported 150 to 200 TCR beta chains as tied to cytomegalovirus.

The clonotype comes from a woman younger than 30 in good health and CMV-seronegative. Sequencing was carried out using PBMCs.

The CDR3 sequence: CASKSGTGETGELFF. The CDR3 region has the DNA TGTGCCAGCAAATCTGGGACAGGGGAAACCGGGGAGCTGTTTTTT. V is TRBV21-1 and J is TRBJ2-2; TRBD1, the D gene given by the table, was not confirmed from the DNA. TRBV21-1 is flagged as a pseudogene. This CDR3 is 15 amino acids long.